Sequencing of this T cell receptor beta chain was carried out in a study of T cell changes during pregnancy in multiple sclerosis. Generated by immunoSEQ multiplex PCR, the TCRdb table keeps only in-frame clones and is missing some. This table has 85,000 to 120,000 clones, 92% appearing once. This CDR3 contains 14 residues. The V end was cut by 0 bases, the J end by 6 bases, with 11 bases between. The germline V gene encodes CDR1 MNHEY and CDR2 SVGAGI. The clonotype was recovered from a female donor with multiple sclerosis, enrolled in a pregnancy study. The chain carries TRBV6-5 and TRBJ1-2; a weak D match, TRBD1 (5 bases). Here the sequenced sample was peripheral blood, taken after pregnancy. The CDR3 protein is CASSYSISGNGYTF. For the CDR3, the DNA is TGTGCCAGCAGTTACTCGATTTCAGGGAATGGCTACACCTTC.